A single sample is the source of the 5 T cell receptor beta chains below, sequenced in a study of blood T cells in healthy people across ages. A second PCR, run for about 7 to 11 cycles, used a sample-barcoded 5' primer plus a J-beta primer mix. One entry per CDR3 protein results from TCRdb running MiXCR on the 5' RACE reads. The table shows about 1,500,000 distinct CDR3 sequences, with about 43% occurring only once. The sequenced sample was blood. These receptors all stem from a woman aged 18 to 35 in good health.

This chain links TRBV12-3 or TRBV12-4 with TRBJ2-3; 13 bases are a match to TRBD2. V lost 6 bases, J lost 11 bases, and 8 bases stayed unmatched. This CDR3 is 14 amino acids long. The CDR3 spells CASRHGLAGVKQYF. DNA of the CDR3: TGTGCCAGCAGACACGGACTAGCGGGAGTAAAGCAGTATTTT.

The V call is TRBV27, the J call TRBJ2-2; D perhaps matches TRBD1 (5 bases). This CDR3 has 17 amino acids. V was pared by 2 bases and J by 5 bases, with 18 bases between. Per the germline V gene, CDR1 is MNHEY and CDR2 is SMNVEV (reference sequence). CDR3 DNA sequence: TGTGCCAGCAGTTTAGATGCGAGACAGAGCATTACCGGGGAGCTGTTTTTT. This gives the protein CASSLDARQSITGELFF.

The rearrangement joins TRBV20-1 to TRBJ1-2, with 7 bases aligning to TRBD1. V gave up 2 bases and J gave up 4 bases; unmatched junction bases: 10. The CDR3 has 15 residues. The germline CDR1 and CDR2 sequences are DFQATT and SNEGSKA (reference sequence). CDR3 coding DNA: TGCAGTGCTAGAAATCCGGGACAGCAGCCCTATGGCTACACCTTC. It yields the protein CSARNPGQQPYGYTF.

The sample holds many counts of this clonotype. The CDR3 here is CASSVQGYEQYF. The DNA of the CDR3 is TGTGCCAGCAGCGTACAGGGTTACGAGCAGTACTTC. The chain carries TRBV2 and TRBJ2-7; D is perhaps TRBD1 (6 bases). The CDR3 runs 12 residues. V lost 6 bases, J lost 4 bases, and 10 bases lay in between. CDR1 is SNHLY and CDR2 is FYNNEI in the germline V gene. Supplemented by reference TRBV2 and TRBJ2-7, the full variable domain reads EPEVTQTPSHQVTQMGQEVILRCVPISNHLYFYWYRQILGQKVEFLVSFYNNEISEKSEIFDDQFSVERPDGSNFTLKIRSTKLEDSAMYFCASSVQGYEQYFGPGTRLTVT.

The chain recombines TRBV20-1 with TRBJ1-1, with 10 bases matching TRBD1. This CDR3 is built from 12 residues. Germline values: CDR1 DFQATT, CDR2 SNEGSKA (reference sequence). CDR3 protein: CRAGQGETEAFF. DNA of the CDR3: TGCAGAGCCGGACAGGGGGAGACTGAAGCTTTCTTT.